These T cell receptor beta chains were read from a single sample in a study of blood T cell repertoires in COVID-19. Generated by immunoSEQ multiplex PCR, the TCRdb table keeps only in-frame clones and is missing some. The sample holds about 170,000 clones, more than 85% seen once. The source material was peripheral blood. The receptors were gathered from a man aged 50-60 years with acute or convalescent COVID-19. Both conserved end residues are part of each CDR3. The D gene is left open where the match is weak. Size is stated for part of the rows, as once, few or many counts, or as a class when the clone is expanded.

size	V	J	D	DNA	CDR3
few	TRBV6-5	TRBJ2-5	TRBD1	TGTGCCAGTCGGGACAGCCAAGAGACCCAGTACTTC	CASRDSQETQYF
.	TRBV15	TRBJ1-2	.	TGTGCCACCAGCAACTCTAACTATGGCTACACCTTC	CATSNSNYGYTF
.	TRBV24-1	TRBJ2-6	.	TGTGCCACCCTGTCTGGGGCCAACGTCCTGACTTTC	CATLSGANVLTF
.	TRBV19	TRBJ1-5	TRBD1	TGTGCCAGTAGTACCAGGGACAGGGGATCTCCATATCAGCCCCAGCATTTT	CASSTRDRGSPYQPQHF
.	TRBV29-1	TRBJ1-2	.	TGCAGCGTTGGAAGGTCGGGGGGGAACTATGGCTACACCTTC	CSVGRSGGNYGYTF
.	TRBV7-2	TRBJ1-2	TRBD1	TGTGCCAGCAGCGAAGGGACAGGGGGCGCCTATGGCTACACCTTC	CASSEGTGGAYGYTF
.	TRBV21-1	TRBJ2-1	.	TGTGCCAGCAGCACCCGCCACGTGGAGGAGCTCCACAATGAGCAGTTCTTC	CASSTRHVEELHNEQFF
.	TRBV19	TRBJ2-2	.	TGTGCCAGTACTCCCAGGACAGCGACCGGGGAGCTGTTTTTT	CASTPRTATGELFF
.	TRBV25-1	TRBJ1-1	.	TGTGCCAGCACCCCTTACGGGGGTTTCACTGAAGCTTTCTTT	CASTPYGGFTEAFF
once	TRBV11-2	TRBJ2-7	TRBD2	TGTGCCAGCAGGTCCGGGACTACCTACGAGCAGTACTTC	CASRSGTTYEQYF
.	TRBV5-1	TRBJ1-4	TRBD1	TGCGCCAGCAGCTTGGGGACAGGGCTCCGGAATGAAAAACTGTTTTTT	CASSLGTGLRNEKLFF
.	TRBV4-3	TRBJ1-4	.	TGCGCCAGCAGCCAAGAATCGGGAGGGGCCGCAACTAATGAAAAACTGTTTTTT	CASSQESGGAATNEKLFF
.	TRBV4-1	TRBJ2-1	.	TGCGCCAGCAGCCAAGAGAACACAAGGGGCTACAATGAGCAGTTCTTC	CASSQENTRGYNEQFF
.	TRBV6-5	TRBJ2-1	TRBD2	TGTGCCAGCAGTTACGGTCCAGCGGGGGTCGCCAATGAGCAGTTCTTC	CASSYGPAGVANEQFF
.	TRBV5-5	TRBJ1-6	TRBD1	TGTGCCAGCAGCCGGGACAGGGGTTTGTCGGAATCACCCCTCCACTTT	CASSRDRGLSESPLHF
.	TRBV9	TRBJ2-3	.	TGTGCCAGCAGGGGGCGGGACGGCACCACAGATACGCAGTATTTT	CASRGRDGTTDTQYF
.	TRBV7-9	TRBJ1-1	.	TGTGCCAGCAGCCCGGAGTCCCGTGGTAGCACTGAAGCTTTCTTT	CASSPESRGSTEAFF
.	TRBV6-5	TRBJ1-6	.	TGTGCCAGCAGTCCGGGGAATCTCCACAATTCACCCCTCCACTTT	CASSPGNLHNSPLHF
once	TRBV10-3	TRBJ2-1	TRBD2	TGTGCCATCAGTGTCGGACTAGCGGGGGGATACAATGAGCAGTTCTTC	CAISVGLAGGYNEQFF
.	TRBV27	TRBJ1-6	TRBD1	TGTGCCAGCAGTCTCCGGGACAGGGGTAGAAATTCACCCCTCCACTTT	CASSLRDRGRNSPLHF
.	TRBV19	TRBJ1-2	.	TGTGCCAGTAGTTTCAGGGGCAACTATGGCTACACCTTC	CASSFRGNYGYTF
.	TRBV2	TRBJ2-5	TRBD1	TGTGCCAGCGCTCACCGGGACAGGGGGCCAGAGACCCAGTACTTC	CASAHRDRGPETQYF
.	TRBV27	TRBJ2-7	.	TGTGCCAGCACCACAGCCTCTGGAGAGCAGTACTTC	CASTTASGEQYF
.	TRBV2	TRBJ2-1	.	TGTGCCAGCAGTGAAGGGTGGCGGGGGCCGGGAAATGAGCAGTTCTTC	CASSEGWRGPGNEQFF
.	TRBV19	TRBJ2-2	.	TGTGCCAGTAGTATCGACAGAGCGAACACCGGGGAGCTGTTTTTT	CASSIDRANTGELFF
.	TRBV18	TRBJ2-1	TRBD2	TGTGCCAGCTCACCGGGCGGGAGAGGTGAGCAGTTCTTC	CASSPGGRGEQFF
.	TRBV27	TRBJ2-7	.	TGTGCCAGCAGTCAAAGGACAGAGTCCTACGAGCAGTACTTC	CASSQRTESYEQYF
.	TRBV28	TRBJ2-7	.	TGTGCCAGCAGTTATCTAGCATTTCAGTACTTC	CASSYLAFQYF
few	TRBV29-1	TRBJ1-1	.	TGCAGCGTTCTCTCTTATAACACTGAAGCTTTCTTT	CSVLSYNTEAFF
.	TRBV19	TRBJ2-1	.	TGTGCCAGTAGTATACTCCAGGGTAACAATGAGCAGTTCTTC	CASSILQGNNEQFF
.	TRBV6-1	TRBJ2-7	.	TGTGCCAGCAGTGAACACCAGAACTACGAGCAGTACTTC	CASSEHQNYEQYF
.	TRBV3-1/TRBV3-2	TRBJ2-5	.	TGTGCCAGCAGCCTCCAAGGGGGGGGTTCCCAAGAGACCCAGTACTTC	CASSLQGGGSQETQYF
once	TRBV18	TRBJ1-6	.	TGTGCCAGCTCACCAGACAGGCGCAATTCACCCCTCCACTTT	CASSPDRRNSPLHF
.	TRBV30	TRBJ2-3	.	TGTGCCTGGAGTATGAATTTCCGAGGCACAGATACGCAGTATTTT	CAWSMNFRGTDTQYF
.	TRBV29-1	TRBJ2-3	TRBD1	TGCAGCGCCCCCGCCGACAGGGGGAGCACAGATACGCAGTATTTT	CSAPADRGSTDTQYF
.	TRBV7-3	TRBJ2-2	.	TGTGCCAGCAGCTTAATATCCGCAGGCCTCCCCGGGGAGCTGTTTTTT	CASSLISAGLPGELFF
.	TRBV7-9	TRBJ1-3	.	TGTGCCAGCAGCCGTGCAGGGAACGCTGGAAACACCATATATTTT	CASSRAGNAGNTIYF
.	TRBV30	TRBJ2-3	.	TGTGCCTGGAGTGTAAATAGTGCAGATACGCAGTATTTT	CAWSVNSADTQYF
.	TRBV14	TRBJ1-4	.	TGTGCCAGCAGCGGGGCAGGGGCCGGGGATGAAAAACTGTTTTTT	CASSGAGAGDEKLFF
.	TRBV18	TRBJ1-3	.	TGTGCCAGCTCACCGAGCTCTGGAAACACCATATATTTT	CASSPSSGNTIYF
.	TRBV27	TRBJ1-2	TRBD1	TGTGCCAGCAGTACCACAGGGGCTAGGGATGGCTACACCTTC	CASSTTGARDGYTF
.	TRBV15	TRBJ2-2	.	TGTGCCACCAGCAGAGATCCAGGCACCGGGGAGCTGTTTTTT	CATSRDPGTGELFF
.	TRBV5-1	TRBJ1-2	TRBD1	TGCGCCAGCAGCCCCGCGGCCTTAACAGGGGCAAACTATGGCTACACCTTC	CASSPAALTGANYGYTF
.	TRBV6-6	TRBJ2-1	.	TGTGCCAGCGGGGGGAACAATGAGCAGTTCTTC	CASGGNNEQFF
.	TRBV6-5	TRBJ1-4	TRBD1	TGTGCCACTGCACAGGGGGAAAAACTGTTTTTT	CATAQGEKLFF
.	TRBV6-2/TRBV6-3	TRBJ1-6	.	TGTGCCAGCAGTTCGCAGGGGCGGTCACCCCTCCACTTT	CASSSQGRSPLHF
once	TRBV11-2	TRBJ2-1	.	TGTGCCAGCAGCTTAGTCGCGGGGCCCCTCTACAATGAGCAGTTCTTC	CASSLVAGPLYNEQFF
.	TRBV11-2	TRBJ2-1	.	TGTGCCAGCAGCTTAGAACAGGGTCTTGAGCAGTTCTTC	CASSLEQGLEQFF
.	TRBV19	TRBJ2-4	.	TGTGCCAGTAGTATGAAGCCGGGGGGCGAGTACATTCAGTACTTC	CASSMKPGGEYIQYF
.	TRBV3-1/TRBV3-2	TRBJ1-1	.	TGTGCCAGCAGCCTAGACCAGGGCTCGGTTGCTTTCTTT	CASSLDQGSVAFF
.	TRBV18	TRBJ1-4	.	TGTGCCAGCTCACCCAACGCTCCACTTGCAACTAATGAAAAACTGTTTTTT	CASSPNAPLATNEKLFF